What follows are 2 T cell receptor beta chains derived from one specimen sequenced in a study of CD8+ T cells in alopecia areata. The authors extracted RNA and reverse transcribed it into cDNA as the sequencing template. The table came from immunoSEQ multiplex PCR; TCRdb's copy has only in-frame clones and leaves some out. In the table there are 110,000 or so clones, around two fifths of which are singletons. The sample consisted of CD4+ T cells sorted from blood. Source of these receptors: a human donor with alopecia areata.

The chain combines TRBV30 with TRBJ1-4; 7 bases map to TRBD1. The length of the CDR3 is 14 residues. V shed 3 bases, J shed 8 bases, and the junction held 9 bases outside the gene matches. Germline lookup yields CDR1 GTSNPN and CDR2 SVGIG (reference sequence). In nucleotides, the CDR3 is TGTGCCTGGAGCACCACAGGGGTTAACGAAAAACTGTTTTTT. This encodes CAWSTTGVNEKLFF.

The rearrangement joins TRBV7-2 to TRBJ2-7, with 8 bases fitting TRBD2. Germline V gives CDR1 SGHTA, CDR2 FQGNSA. Germline trimming cut 5 bases from V and 4 bases from J; bases unmatched to any gene: 10. The CDR3 totals 15 residues. The CDR3: CASSRGGRERYEQYF. DNA of the CDR3: TGTGCCAGCAGCCGGGGGGGCAGGGAGAGGTACGAGCAGTACTTC.